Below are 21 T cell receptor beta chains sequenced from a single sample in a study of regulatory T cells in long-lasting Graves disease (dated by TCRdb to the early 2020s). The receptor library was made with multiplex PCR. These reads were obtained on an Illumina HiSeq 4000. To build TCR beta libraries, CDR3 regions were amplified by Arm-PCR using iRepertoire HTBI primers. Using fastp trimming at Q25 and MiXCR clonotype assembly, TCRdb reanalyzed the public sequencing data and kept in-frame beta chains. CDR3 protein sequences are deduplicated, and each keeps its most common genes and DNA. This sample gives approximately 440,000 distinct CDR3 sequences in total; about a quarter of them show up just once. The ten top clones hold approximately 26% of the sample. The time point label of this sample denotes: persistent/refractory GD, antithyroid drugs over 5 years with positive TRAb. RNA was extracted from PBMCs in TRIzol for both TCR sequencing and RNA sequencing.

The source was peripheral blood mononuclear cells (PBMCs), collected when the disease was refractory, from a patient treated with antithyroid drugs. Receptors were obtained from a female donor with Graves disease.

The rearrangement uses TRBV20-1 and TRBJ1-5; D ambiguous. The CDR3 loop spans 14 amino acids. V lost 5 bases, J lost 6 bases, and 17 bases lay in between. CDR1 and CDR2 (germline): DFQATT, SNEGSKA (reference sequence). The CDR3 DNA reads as TGCAGTGCTGTCCTGGGGTTTGACGGTCAGCCCCAGCATTTT. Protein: CSAVLGFDGQPQHF.

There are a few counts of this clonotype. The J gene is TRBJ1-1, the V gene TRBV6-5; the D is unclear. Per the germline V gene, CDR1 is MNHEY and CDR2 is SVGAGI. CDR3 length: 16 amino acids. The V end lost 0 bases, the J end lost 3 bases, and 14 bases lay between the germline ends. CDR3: CASSYSGPPRDTEAFF. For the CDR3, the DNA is TGTGCCAGCAGTTACTCGGGTCCTCCGAGGGACACTGAAGCTTTCTTT.

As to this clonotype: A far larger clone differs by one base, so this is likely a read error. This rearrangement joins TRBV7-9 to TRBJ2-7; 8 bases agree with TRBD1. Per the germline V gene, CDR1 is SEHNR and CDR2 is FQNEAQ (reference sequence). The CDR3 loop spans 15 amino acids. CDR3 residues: CVSSSPGQALYEQYF. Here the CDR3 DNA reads TGTGTCAGCAGTTCCCCGGGACAGGCCCTCTACGAGCAGTACTTC.

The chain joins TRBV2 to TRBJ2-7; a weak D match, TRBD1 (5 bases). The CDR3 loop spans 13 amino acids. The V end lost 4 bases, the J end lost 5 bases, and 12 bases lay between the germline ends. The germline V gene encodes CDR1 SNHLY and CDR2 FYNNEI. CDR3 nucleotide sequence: TGTGCCAGCAGTGGATCAGGGAACCACGAGCAGTACTTC. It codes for CASSGSGNHEQYF.

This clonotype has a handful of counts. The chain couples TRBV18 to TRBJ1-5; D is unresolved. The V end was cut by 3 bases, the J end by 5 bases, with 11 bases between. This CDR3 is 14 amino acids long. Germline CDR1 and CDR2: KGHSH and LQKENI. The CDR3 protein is CASSPNREYQPQHF. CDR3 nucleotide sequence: TGTGCCAGCTCACCTAATAGGGAGTATCAGCCCCAGCATTTT.

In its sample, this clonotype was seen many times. As DNA, the CDR3 is TGTGCCAGCAGTTTGAGAACGGGAGGGGTTGAGACCCAGTACTTC. Protein sequence: CASSLRTGGVETQYF. The chain combines TRBV12-3 or TRBV12-4 with TRBJ2-5; TRBD2 aligns across 8 bases. V lost 3 bases, J lost 5 bases, and 8 bases stayed unmatched. The CDR3 is 15 amino acids.

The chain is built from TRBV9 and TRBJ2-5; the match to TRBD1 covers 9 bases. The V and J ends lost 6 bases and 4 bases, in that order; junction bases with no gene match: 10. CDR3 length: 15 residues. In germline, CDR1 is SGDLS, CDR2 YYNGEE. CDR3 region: CASTTEDRGGETQYF. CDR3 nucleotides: TGTGCCAGCACCACGGAGGACAGGGGAGGAGAGACCCAGTACTTC.

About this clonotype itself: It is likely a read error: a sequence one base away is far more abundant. CDR3 sequence: CASSLATSGFTGVLFF. The CDR3 nucleotides are TGTGCCAGCAGCTTAGCTACTAGCGGGTTTACCGGGGTGCTGTTTTTT. The chain is built from TRBV6-1 and TRBJ2-2; 9 nucleotides line up with TRBD2. Germline V CDR1 and CDR2: MNHNS, SASEGT. The CDR3 covers 16 residues.

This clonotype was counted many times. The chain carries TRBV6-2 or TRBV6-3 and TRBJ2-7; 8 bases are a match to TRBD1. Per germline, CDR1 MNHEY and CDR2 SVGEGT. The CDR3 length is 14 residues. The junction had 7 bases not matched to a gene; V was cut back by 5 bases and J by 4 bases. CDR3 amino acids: CASSAQTGAYEQYF. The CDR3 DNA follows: TGTGCCAGCAGTGCCCAGACAGGGGCGTACGAGCAGTACTTC.

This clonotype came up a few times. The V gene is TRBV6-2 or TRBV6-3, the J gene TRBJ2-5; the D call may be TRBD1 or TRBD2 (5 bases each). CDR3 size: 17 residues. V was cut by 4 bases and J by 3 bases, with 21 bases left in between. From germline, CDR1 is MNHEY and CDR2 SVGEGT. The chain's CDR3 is CASSWGSHRRRKETQYF. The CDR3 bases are TGTGCCAGCAGTTGGGGGTCCCATAGGAGACGTAAAGAGACCCAGTACTTC.

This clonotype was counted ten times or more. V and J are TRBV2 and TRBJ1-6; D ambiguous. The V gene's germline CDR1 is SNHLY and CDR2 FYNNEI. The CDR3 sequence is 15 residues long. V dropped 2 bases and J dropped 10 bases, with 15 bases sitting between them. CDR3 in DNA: TGTGCCAGCAGTGAACGCTCAACTAGTGGGTCACCCCTCCACTTT. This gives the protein CASSERSTSGSPLHF.

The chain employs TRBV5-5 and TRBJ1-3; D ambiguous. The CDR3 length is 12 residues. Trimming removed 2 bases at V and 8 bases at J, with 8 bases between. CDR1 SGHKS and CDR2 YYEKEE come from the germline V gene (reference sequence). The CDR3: CASSFQGDTIYF. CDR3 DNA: TGTGCCAGCAGCTTTCAAGGTGACACCATATATTTT.

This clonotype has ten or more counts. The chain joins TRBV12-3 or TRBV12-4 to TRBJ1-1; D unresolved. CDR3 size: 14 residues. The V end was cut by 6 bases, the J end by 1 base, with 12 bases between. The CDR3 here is CASRVTTENTEAFF. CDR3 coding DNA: TGTGCCAGCAGAGTAACAACAGAGAACACTGAAGCTTTCTTT.

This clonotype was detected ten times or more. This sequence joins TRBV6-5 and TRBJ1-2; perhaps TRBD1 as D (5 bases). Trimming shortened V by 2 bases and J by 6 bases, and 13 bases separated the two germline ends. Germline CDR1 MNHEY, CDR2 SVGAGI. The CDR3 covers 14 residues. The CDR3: CASSYQGGLDGYTF. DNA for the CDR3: TGTGCCAGCAGTTACCAGGGAGGGCTGGATGGCTACACCTTC.

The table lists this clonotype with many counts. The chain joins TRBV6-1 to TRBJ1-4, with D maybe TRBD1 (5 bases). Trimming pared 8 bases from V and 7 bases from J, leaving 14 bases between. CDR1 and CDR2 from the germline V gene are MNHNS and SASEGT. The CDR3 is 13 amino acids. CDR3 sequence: CASWTLGREKLFF. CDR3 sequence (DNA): TGTGCCAGCTGGACACTGGGGCGTGAAAAACTGTTTTTT.

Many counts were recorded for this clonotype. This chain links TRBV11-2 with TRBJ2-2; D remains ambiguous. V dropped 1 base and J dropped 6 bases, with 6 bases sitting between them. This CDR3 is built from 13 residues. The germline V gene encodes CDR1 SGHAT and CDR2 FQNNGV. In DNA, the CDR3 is TGTGCCAGCAGCTTAGTATTCCCCGGGGAGCTGTTTTTT. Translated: CASSLVFPGELFF.

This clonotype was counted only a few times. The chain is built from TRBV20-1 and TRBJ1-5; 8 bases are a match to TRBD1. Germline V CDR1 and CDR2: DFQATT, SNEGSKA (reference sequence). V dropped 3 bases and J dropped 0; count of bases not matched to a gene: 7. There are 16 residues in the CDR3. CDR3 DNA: TGCAGTGCTAGCCATTACAGGGGGTATAGCAATCAGCCCCAGCATTTT. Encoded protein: CSASHYRGYSNQPQHF.

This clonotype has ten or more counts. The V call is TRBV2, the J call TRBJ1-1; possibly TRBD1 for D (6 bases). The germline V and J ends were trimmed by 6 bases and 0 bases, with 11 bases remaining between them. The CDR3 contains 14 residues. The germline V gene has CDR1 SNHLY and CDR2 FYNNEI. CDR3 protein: CASRPDSMNTEAFF. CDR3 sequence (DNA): TGTGCCAGCAGGCCGGACAGTATGAACACTGAAGCTTTCTTT.

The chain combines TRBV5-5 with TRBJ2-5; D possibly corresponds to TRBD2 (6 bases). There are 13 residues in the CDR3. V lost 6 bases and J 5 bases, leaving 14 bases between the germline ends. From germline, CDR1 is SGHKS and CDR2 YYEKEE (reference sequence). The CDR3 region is CASNWVAAETQYF. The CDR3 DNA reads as TGTGCCAGCAATTGGGTAGCGGCGGAGACCCAGTACTTC.

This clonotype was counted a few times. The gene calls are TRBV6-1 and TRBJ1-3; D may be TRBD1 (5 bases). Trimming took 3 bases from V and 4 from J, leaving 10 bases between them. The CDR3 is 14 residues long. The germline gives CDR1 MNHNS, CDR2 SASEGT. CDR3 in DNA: TGTGCCAGCAGTGAGTCAGGGATCGGAAACACCATATATTTT. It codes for CASSESGIGNTIYF.

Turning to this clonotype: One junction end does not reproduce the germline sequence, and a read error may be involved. The CDR3 bases are TGTGCCAGCAGTGACCTAGCGGGAGTAAGTCCCGGGGAGCCGTTTTTT. This encodes CASSDLAGVSPGEPFF. The chain uses TRBV6-4 and TRBJ2-2; 10 nucleotides agree with TRBD2. This CDR3 has 16 residues. Germline CDR1 MRHNA, CDR2 SNTAGT.